Listed below are T cell receptor beta chains from one sample, sequenced in a study of T cell changes during pregnancy in multiple sclerosis. Some clones are missing from TCRdb's copy, which holds only in-frame ones; the method was immunoSEQ multiplex PCR. The repertoire holds under 45,000 clones, with roughly 93% as singletons. The sample was peripheral blood, taken in the second trimester of pregnancy. The origin of the receptors is a female donor in good health, enrolled as a control in a pregnancy study. Both conserved end residues are part of each CDR3. A D gene is named only where the DNA matches it firmly. Clone size is shown for a subset of rows, as once, few, many or a class of expanded clone.

V	J	D	size	length	DNA	CDR3
TRBV4-3	TRBJ1-2	-	-	18	TGCGCCAGCAGCCAAGATAGGGAGCCTAGGCCAACACATGGGGGCTACACCTTC	CASSQDREPRPTHGGYTF
TRBV7-6	TRBJ2-3	-	-	15	TGTGCCAGCAGCTTTGGGACATGGGAAACAGATACGCAGTATTTT	CASSFGTWETDTQYF
TRBV11-2	TRBJ2-7	-	once	15	TGTGCCAGCAGCGGGGGTCAGGGGCGTAGTTACGAGCAGTACTTC	CASSGGQGRSYEQYF
TRBV9	TRBJ2-1	TRBD2	-	15	TGTGCCAGCAGCGTAGTAGAGCGGGAGGTCAATGAGCAGTTCTTC	CASSVVEREVNEQFF
TRBV15	TRBJ1-1	-	-	16	TGTGCCACCAGCAGAGGCCCCCTAGGGAGAGAGACTGAAGCTTTCTTT	CATSRGPLGRETEAFF
TRBV11-2	TRBJ2-1	TRBD2	-	13	TGTGCCAGCAGCTTAATAGCGGGAGGGCTCCAGTTCTTC	CASSLIAGGLQFF
TRBV7-6	TRBJ2-1	TRBD2	-	17	TGTGCCAGCAGCTTAGCCGCTAGCGGGGGGGCCTACAATGAGCAGTTCTTC	CASSLAASGGAYNEQFF
TRBV6-6	TRBJ2-3	TRBD2	-	15	TGTGCCAGCAGTTACGGCACTAGCGGGGGAGATACGCAGTATTTT	CASSYGTSGGDTQYF
TRBV30	TRBJ2-3	-	-	10	TGTGCCTGCGAAAACAATACGCAGTATTTT	CACENNTQYF
TRBV5-6	TRBJ1-4	-	-	13	TGTGCCAGCAGCTTGAACAGGGAGGAAAAACTGTTTTTT	CASSLNREEKLFF
TRBV5-1	TRBJ1-5	-	once	19	TGCGCCAGCAGCATCCGGATGGGCGTCCAACCGAATAGCAATCAGCCCCAGCATTTT	CASSIRMGVQPNSNQPQHF
TRBV2	TRBJ2-7	TRBD1	-	13	TGTGCCATCATCCGGGACAGGGTAGGCGAGCAGTACTTC	CAIIRDRVGEQYF
TRBV5-6	TRBJ1-1	TRBD1	few	13	TGTGCCAGCAGTTTACAGGGGTTCGGTGAAGCTTTCTTT	CASSLQGFGEAFF
TRBV7-2	TRBJ1-2	-	-	14	TGTGCCAGCAGCTTCAGGCCCACTAACTATGGCTACACCTTC	CASSFRPTNYGYTF
TRBV11-2	TRBJ1-3	TRBD1	-	15	TGTGCCAGCAGCCTACAGGGACAGGGGCGAAACACCATATATTTT	CASSLQGQGRNTIYF
TRBV7-2	TRBJ2-2	-	-	14	TGTGCCAGCAGCTTAGCGGCTTTGCCCGGGGAGCTGTTTTTT	CASSLAALPGELFF
TRBV27	TRBJ1-2	-	-	15	TGTGCCAGCAGTGCGGACACCCGGTGGAACTATGGCTACACCTTC	CASSADTRWNYGYTF
TRBV28	TRBJ2-7	-	once	14	TGTGCCAGCAGTTTATTAGACTGGCAATACGAGCAGTACTTC	CASSLLDWQYEQYF
TRBV5-1	TRBJ2-3	-	-	15	TGCGCCAGCAGCTTAGGGCGAGCGGAAACCGATACGCAGTATTTT	CASSLGRAETDTQYF
TRBV5-1	TRBJ2-1	-	-	13	TGCGCCAGCAGCTTGGCCCTTCTGAATGAGCAGTTCTTC	CASSLALLNEQFF
TRBV6-5	TRBJ1-1	TRBD1	-	16	TGTGCCAGCAGTTACATCGGACAGGCTTCGAACACTGAAGCTTTCTTT	CASSYIGQASNTEAFF
TRBV5-1	TRBJ2-2	TRBD1	-	16	TGCGCCAGCAGCTCAATCCAGGGGGCAGGCACCGGGGAGCTGTTTTTT	CASSSIQGAGTGELFF
TRBV9	TRBJ2-7	TRBD1	-	14	TGTGCCAGCAGCCCTCGGACAGGGGTCCTCGAGCAGTACTTC	CASSPRTGVLEQYF
TRBV15	TRBJ2-6	-	-	16	TGTGCCACCAGCGGATCCCGGAGCTCTGGGGCCAACGTCCTGACTTTC	CATSGSRSSGANVLTF
TRBV7-3	TRBJ2-7	TRBD1	-	14	TGTGCCAGCAACTCCCGGGACAGGGCCTACGAGCAGTACTTC	CASNSRDRAYEQYF
TRBV19	TRBJ1-5	-	-	14	TGTGCCAGTAGAAGGACAGCGCTCAATCAGCCCCAGCATTTT	CASRRTALNQPQHF
TRBV7-8	TRBJ2-3	TRBD2	-	16	TGTGCCAGCAGCTTGTCTCAAGCGGGGGTTTCAGATACGCAGTATTTT	CASSLSQAGVSDTQYF
TRBV6-1	TRBJ2-2	TRBD2	-	15	TGTGCCAGCAGTGACATCCTAGCGGGAAGTGGGGAGCTGTTTTTT	CASSDILAGSGELFF
TRBV6-1	TRBJ1-2	-	-	16	TGTGCCAGCAGTGAACCAGGGGCCCCTGAATACTATGGCTACACCTTC	CASSEPGAPEYYGYTF
TRBV15	TRBJ2-2	TRBD1	-	16	TGTGCCACCAGCAGGCCGGGACAGGGTAGGACCGGGGAGCTGTTTTTT	CATSRPGQGRTGELFF
TRBV6-5	TRBJ2-3	TRBD2	-	16	TGTGCCAGCAGTTACAATCGCCGGGGGGGCGTAGATACGCAGTATTTT	CASSYNRRGGVDTQYF
TRBV11-1	TRBJ1-1	TRBD1	-	14	TGTGCCAGCAGTCCACAGGGGACCAACACTGAAGCTTTCTTT	CASSPQGTNTEAFF
TRBV6-5	TRBJ2-5	TRBD2	once	13	TGTGCCAGCAGATATGGGGGAGGGGAGACCCAGTACTTC	CASRYGGGETQYF
TRBV28	TRBJ1-2	-	-	14	TGTGCCAGCATCGAGACAGGCGCCCTCTATGGCTACACCTTC	CASIETGALYGYTF
TRBV5-1	TRBJ2-7	-	-	12	TGCGCCAGCAGCTTGGAGGGGCTCGAGCAGTACTTC	CASSLEGLEQYF
TRBV19	TRBJ2-4	TRBD1	few	17	TGTGCCAGTAGCCAACCAATGACAGGGCAATGGGAAAACATTCAGTACTTC	CASSQPMTGQWENIQYF
TRBV2	TRBJ1-4	TRBD1	-	16	TGTGCCAGCAGGGGGGGACAGGAGACGCAACTCGGAAAACTGTTTTTT	CASRGGQETQLGKLFF
TRBV12-2	TRBJ2-6	-	-	18	TGTGCAAGTCGCCGAGGATTCTCCACACAAAGTCGGGCCAACGTCCTGACTTTC	CASRRGFSTQSRANVLTF
TRBV9	TRBJ1-6	-	-	14	TGTGCCAGCAGCACCCAGGGTCAGAATTCACCCCTCCACTTT	CASSTQGQNSPLHF
TRBV4-3	TRBJ2-1	TRBD2	-	20	TGCGCCAGCAGCCAAGGAGGGTGGTATAGCGGGGGGGCCAGCTACAATGAGCAGTTCTTC	CASSQGGWYSGGASYNEQFF
TRBV7-9	TRBJ1-1	TRBD1	-	14	TGTGCCAGCTTGGGGGGAAACAGGGGTACTGAAGCTTTCTTT	CASLGGNRGTEAFF
TRBV29-1	TRBJ2-5	-	-	12	TGCAGCGTTGAAGTACAGCAAGAGACCCAGTACTTC	CSVEVQQETQYF
TRBV28	TRBJ2-3	-	-	11	TGTGCCATTACTAGGGAAGATACGCAGTATTTT	CAITREDTQYF
TRBV9	TRBJ2-1	TRBD2	-	15	TGTGCCAGTTCACTTAGCGGGGGCTCCTACAATGAGCAGTTCTTC	CASSLSGGSYNEQFF
TRBV6-4	TRBJ2-5	-	-	14	TGTGCCAGCAGTCCCACCTACAGGGCTGAGACCCAGTACTTC	CASSPTYRAETQYF
TRBV2	TRBJ1-4	TRBD1	-	17	TGTGCCAGCAGTGAAGGGGGACAGGTGGACCTTAATGAAAAACTGTTTTTT	CASSEGGQVDLNEKLFF
TRBV30	TRBJ1-1	-	few	11	TGTGCTATGGAGTCGGGTAAGGAAGCTTTCTTT	CAMESGKEAFF
TRBV6-1	TRBJ1-2	-	-	14	TGTGCCAGCAGTGGCCGCGGGGACGTCTATGGCTACACCTTC	CASSGRGDVYGYTF
TRBV27	TRBJ1-2	TRBD1	-	15	TGTGCCAGCAGTTTATCCGGGACAGGGCTAGAGGGCTACACCTTC	CASSLSGTGLEGYTF
TRBV5-1	TRBJ1-4	-	-	15	TGCGCCAGCAGTTTGGGCGGGATATCTAATGAAAAACTGTTTTTT	CASSLGGISNEKLFF
TRBV28	TRBJ2-3	TRBD1	-	14	TGTGCCACGACCGGGACAGGGGGGTCAGATACGCAGTATTTT	CATTGTGGSDTQYF
TRBV28	TRBJ2-7	TRBD2	-	16	TGTGCCAGCAGCTTAGGACTAGCGGGGTATACCTACGAGCAGTACTTC	CASSLGLAGYTYEQYF
TRBV19	TRBJ1-5	-	-	17	TGTGCCAGTAGTATAGTCCCCTTCGGACAGAGCAATCAGCCCCAGCATTTT	CASSIVPFGQSNQPQHF
TRBV6-1	TRBJ1-1	-	once	14	TGTGCCAGCAGTGAGAGGGATGAACACGCTGAAGCTTTCTTT	CASSERDEHAEAFF
TRBV21-1	TRBJ1-5	-	-	19	TGTGCCAGCAGCAAAGCCACACAGTGCCCACCTGGGAGCAATCAGCCCCAGCATTTT	CASSKATQCPPGSNQPQHF
TRBV6-6	TRBJ2-7	-	-	13	TGTGCCAGCAGTCCTCTCCGCGCCTACGAGCAGTACTTC	CASSPLRAYEQYF
TRBV9	TRBJ2-2	-	-	12	TGTGCCAGCAGTCTGAACACCGGGGAGCTGTTTTTT	CASSLNTGELFF
TRBV9	TRBJ2-3	TRBD1	-	16	TGTGCCAGCAGCCCGGGGACAGGGGGCGGACGTGATACGCAGTATTTT	CASSPGTGGGRDTQYF
TRBV4-2	TRBJ2-7	-	-	15	TGTGCCAGCAGCCAGGTCCGGGGGGCGACCTACGAGCAGTACTTC	CASSQVRGATYEQYF